The present entry profiles one TCR beta chain with its context. The record originates from a study of blood T cell repertoires in COVID-19. Trimming cost V 4 bases and J 1 base, with 12 bases left between them. The CDR3 is 15 residues long. Germline values: CDR1 MNHEY, CDR2 SVGEGT. The table came from immunoSEQ multiplex PCR; TCRdb's copy has only in-frame clones and leaves some out. The sample includes about 250,000 clones, around 80% of them seen just once. This receptor was taken from a man aged 35 to 55 with active or convalescent COVID-19. The rearrangement links TRBV6-2 or TRBV6-3 to TRBJ2-3; D is unresolved. The sample was peripheral blood. The CDR3 nucleotides read TGTGCCAGCAGTTCATACGCGGTCCGCACAGATACGCAGTATTTT. Its translation: CASSSYAVRTDTQYF.